These T cell receptor beta chains were read from a single sample in a study of blood T cell repertoires in COVID-19. Generated by immunoSEQ multiplex PCR, the TCRdb table keeps only in-frame clones and is missing some. Found here are about 200,000 clones, roughly 84% of them singletons; the top ten hold less than 15%. Sequences were obtained from peripheral blood. The receptors shown here come from a human donor in a cohort sampled during active COVID-19. CDR3s include the opening cysteine and the closing phenylalanine or tryptophan. Fields, in order: V gene, clone size, CDR3 length, D gene, J gene, CDR3 protein, CDR3 DNA. D genes are given only for firm matches. Clone size is not always given. Where it is, it says once, few, many or a class for expanded clones.

>TRBV18|NA|13|TRBD2|TRBJ2-7
CASSPTGGYEQYF
TGTGCCAGCTCACCTACGGGAGGCTACGAGCAGTACTTC
>TRBV2|NA|14|NA|TRBJ1-1
CASSEFREVTEAFF
TGTGCCAGCAGTGAATTTCGGGAGGTCACTGAAGCTTTCTTT
>TRBV4-1|few|15|TRBD1|TRBJ2-7
CASSQEGQGAYEQYF
TGCGCCAGCAGCCAGGAAGGACAGGGAGCCTACGAGCAGTACTTC
>TRBV7-9|NA|13|NA|TRBJ1-6
CASSPGGNSPLHF
TGTGCCAGCAGCCCCGGAGGTAATTCACCCCTCCACTTT
>TRBV4-1|NA|15|TRBD1|TRBJ2-7
CASSHGRDRKYEQYF
TGCGCCAGCAGCCACGGTCGGGACAGAAAGTACGAGCAGTACTTC
>TRBV6-1|NA|15|NA|TRBJ2-7
CASSEAVSGAYEQYF
TGTGCCAGCAGTGAAGCGGTTAGCGGTGCCTACGAGCAGTACTTC
>TRBV14|NA|13|NA|TRBJ1-6
CASSLGGVSPLHF
TGTGCCAGCAGCCTCGGGGGGGTTTCACCCCTCCACTTT
>TRBV21-1|NA|17|NA|TRBJ2-7
CASSLKKREGISYEQYF
TGTGCCAGCAGCTTAAAAAAGCGGGAGGGGATATCCTACGAGCAGTACTTC
>TRBV24-1|NA|13|TRBD1|TRBJ1-4
CATSEVDRGKLFF
TGTGCCACCAGTGAGGTTGACAGGGGAAAACTGTTTTTT
>TRBV6-5|NA|15|NA|TRBJ1-3
CASSYAATAGNTIYF
TGTGCCAGCAGTTACGCCGCGACAGCTGGAAACACCATATATTTT
>TRBV18|NA|17|NA|TRBJ1-2
CASSPRENLDSLYGYTF
TGTGCCAGCTCACCAAGGGAGAACCTAGATTCCCTCTATGGCTACACCTTC
>TRBV7-8|NA|14|NA|TRBJ1-1
CASRVRVGEPEAFF
TGTGCCAGCAGGGTGAGGGTAGGAGAACCTGAAGCTTTCTTT
>TRBV5-6|NA|13|NA|TRBJ1-4
CASSLGGSEKLFF
TGTGCCAGCAGCTTGGGAGGGAGTGAAAAACTGTTTTTT
>TRBV5-1|once|14|NA|TRBJ1-6
CASSLGESGSPLHF
TGCGCCAGCAGCTTGGGGGAGTCGGGATCACCCCTCCACTTT
>TRBV20-1|once|14|TRBD2|TRBJ2-7
CSASLGGLAYEQYF
TGCAGTGCTAGTTTGGGGGGGTTGGCCTACGAGCAGTACTTC
>TRBV29-1|NA|13|TRBD1|TRBJ1-1
CSVEGQVGTEAFF
TGCAGCGTTGAGGGACAGGTGGGCACTGAAGCTTTCTTT
>TRBV5-4|NA|14|NA|TRBJ2-3
CASSLRQGADTQYF
TGTGCCAGCAGCTTGCGGCAGGGCGCAGATACGCAGTATTTT
>TRBV21-1|once|17|NA|TRBJ2-1
CASSDKISGRAVGEQFF
TGTGCCAGCAGCGATAAAATTAGCGGGAGGGCCGTTGGGGAGCAGTTCTTC
>TRBV9|NA|14|TRBD1|TRBJ2-1
CASSQQGVYNEQFF
TGTGCCAGCAGCCAACAGGGGGTATACAATGAGCAGTTCTTC
>TRBV10-1|NA|14|NA|TRBJ2-7
CASSESSSRFEQYF
TGCGCCAGCAGTGAGTCGAGTTCACGGTTCGAGCAGTACTTC
>TRBV5-1|NA|14|TRBD1|TRBJ2-5
CASSNDREQETQYF
TGCGCCAGCAGCAACGACAGGGAGCAAGAGACCCAGTACTTC
>TRBV5-1|NA|14|NA|TRBJ1-1
CASSLTRGSTEAFF
TGCGCCAGCAGCTTGACGAGGGGGAGCACTGAAGCTTTCTTT
>TRBV18|NA|14|NA|TRBJ2-7
CASSPIGSSYEQYF
TGTGCCAGCTCACCAATCGGGAGCTCCTACGAGCAGTACTTC
>TRBV6-1|NA|14|TRBD1|TRBJ2-1
CASSEGQFYNEQFF
TGTGCCAGCAGTGAGGGACAGTTTTACAATGAGCAGTTCTTC
>TRBV14|once|13|NA|TRBJ2-5
CASSQEREETQYF
TGTGCCAGCAGCCAAGAGAGAGAGGAGACCCAGTACTTC
>TRBV4-2|NA|15|TRBD2|TRBJ2-7
CASSQRTSGRHEQYF
TGTGCCAGCAGCCAACGGACTAGCGGGAGACACGAGCAGTACTTC
>TRBV21-1|NA|16|NA|TRBJ1-1
CASSKSATGWNTEAFF
TGTGCCAGCAGCAAAAGCGCCACAGGGTGGAACACTGAAGCTTTCTTT
>TRBV4-1|NA|15|TRBD2|TRBJ2-1
CASSPLAGPIGEQFF
TGCGCCAGCAGCCCGTTAGCGGGACCCATTGGTGAGCAGTTCTTC
>TRBV30|once|11|NA|TRBJ1-6
CAWSLPGTLHF
TGTGCCTGGAGCCTACCCGGGACCCTCCACTTT
>TRBV3-1/TRBV3-2|NA|17|TRBD2|TRBJ2-5
CASSQRRLAGHQETQYF
TGTGCCAGCAGCCAACGAAGACTAGCGGGGCACCAAGAGACCCAGTACTTC
>TRBV6-1|NA|14|NA|TRBJ2-5
CASSEESIRKTQYF
TGTGCCAGCAGTGAAGAAAGCATTCGCAAGACCCAGTACTTC
>TRBV7-9|NA|15|TRBD1|TRBJ1-1
CASSQARTGGTEAFF
TGTGCCAGCAGCCAGGCGCGGACAGGGGGCACTGAAGCTTTCTTT
>TRBV18|NA|13|NA|TRBJ2-3
CASSPKLTDTQYF
TGTGCCAGCTCACCAAAGCTCACAGATACGCAGTATTTT
>TRBV5-4|NA|14|NA|TRBJ2-1
CASSPHPGDNEQFF
TGTGCCAGCAGCCCTCACCCCGGAGACAATGAGCAGTTCTTC
>TRBV28|NA|13|NA|TRBJ2-7
CASSLDNSYEQYF
TGTGCCAGCAGTTTAGACAACTCCTACGAGCAGTACTTC
>TRBV13|NA|15|TRBD2|TRBJ2-7
CASSPLISGAYEQYF
TGTGCCAGCAGCCCCCTAATTAGCGGGGCCTACGAGCAGTACTTC
>TRBV2|NA|18|TRBD1|TRBJ1-2
CASSESGTGGIGNYGYTF
TGTGCCAGCAGTGAGTCCGGGACAGGGGGCATCGGTAACTATGGCTACACCTTC
>TRBV6-6|NA|15|TRBD1|TRBJ2-1
CASSYLGQGGNEQFF
TGTGCCAGCAGTTACTTGGGACAGGGGGGCAATGAGCAGTTCTTC
>TRBV28|NA|14|TRBD1|TRBJ1-6
CASNSQGALRPLHF
TGTGCCAGCAACTCTCAGGGGGCTCTAAGGCCCCTCCACTTT
>TRBV5-1|NA|16|TRBD1|TRBJ2-5
CASSQGTGTGRETQYF
TGCGCCAGCAGCCAAGGGACCGGGACAGGGCGGGAGACCCAGTACTTC
>TRBV10-3|once|14|TRBD1|TRBJ2-7
CAISEVQGDYEQYF
TGTGCCATCAGTGAGGTACAGGGGGACTACGAGCAGTACTTC
>TRBV6-4|NA|13|NA|TRBJ1-5
CASSVAETQPQHF
TGTGCCAGCAGTGTGGCCGAGACACAGCCCCAGCATTTT
>TRBV2|NA|18|NA|TRBJ1-6
CASSAPRDKDLNHSPLHF
TGTGCCAGCAGCGCCCCCCGGGACAAGGACTTGAACCATTCACCCCTCCACTTT
>TRBV28|NA|15|NA|TRBJ1-6
CASSFFGGGDSPLHF
TGTGCCAGCAGTTTCTTCGGCGGGGGTGATTCACCCCTCCACTTT
>TRBV10-2|few|15|TRBD1|TRBJ1-6
CASSVTGGNNSPLHF
TGCGCCAGCAGTGTGACAGGGGGGAATAATTCACCCCTCCACTTT
>TRBV5-4|NA|12|NA|TRBJ1-2
CASSLGQRGYTF
TGTGCCAGCAGCCTCGGACAGAGAGGCTACACCTTC
>TRBV5-1|once|16|TRBD2|TRBJ2-1
CASNFRLAGGRGEQFF
TGCGCCAGCAACTTCCGACTAGCGGGAGGTAGGGGTGAGCAGTTCTTC
>TRBV6-5|NA|15|NA|TRBJ1-4
CASSYTGRTNEKLFF
TGTGCCAGCAGTTACACAGGGAGAACTAATGAAAAACTGTTTTTT
>TRBV5-1|NA|14|TRBD1|TRBJ2-7
CASSLDRVQYEQYF
TGCGCCAGCAGCCTGGACAGGGTTCAGTACGAGCAGTACTTC
>TRBV4-1|NA|13|NA|TRBJ2-5
CASSQDQEETQYF
TGCGCCAGCAGCCAAGATCAAGAGGAGACCCAGTACTTC
>TRBV11-2|NA|14|TRBD1|TRBJ2-7
CASSPGTGSNEQYF
TGTGCCAGCAGCCCAGGGACAGGGAGTAACGAGCAGTACTTC
>TRBV3-1/TRBV3-2|NA|12|NA|TRBJ2-1
CASSLRGSEAFF
TGTGCCAGCAGCCTTCGGGGTAGCGAGGCGTTCTTC
>TRBV27|NA|15|TRBD2|TRBJ2-5
CASSLSRGDRRTQYF
TGTGCCAGCAGTTTATCGCGGGGGGACCGGAGGACCCAGTACTTC
>TRBV30|few|14|NA|TRBJ1-6
CACQGKGGNSPLHF
TGTGCCTGTCAGGGGAAAGGGGGTAATTCACCCCTCCACTTT
>TRBV7-2|NA|14|TRBD1|TRBJ2-5
CASSLDRGGETQYF
TGTGCCAGCAGCCTTGACAGGGGCGGAGAGACCCAGTACTTC
>TRBV19|once|14|NA|TRBJ1-2
CASSIKGASYGYTF
TGTGCCAGTAGTATAAAAGGAGCAAGCTATGGCTACACCTTC
>TRBV7-9|few|14|NA|TRBJ1-2
CASSLDWGLDGYTF
TGTGCCAGCAGCTTAGATTGGGGGCTTGATGGCTACACCTTC
>TRBV27|NA|16|TRBD2|TRBJ2-1
CASSLSGTSRRNEQFF
TGTGCCAGCAGTTTGTCCGGGACTAGCCGTAGGAATGAGCAGTTCTTC